A selection of T cell receptor beta chains follows, all from one sample in a study of cytomegalovirus exposure and HLA in healthy donors. Here immunoSEQ multiplex PCR was the method, and the copy in TCRdb shows in-frame clones only, minus some. In all, the sample yields about 62,000 clones. The sample taken for sequencing was PBMCs. The receptors originated from a young man in good health and CMV-seropositive. Each CDR3 is given with its conserved first and last residue.

15 | TRBV6-1 | CASTFVTGGDNEQFF
13 | TRBV2 | CATHREVNTEAFF
13 | TRBV9 | CASSRQGAGELFF
16 | TRBV19 | CASSTGTGHKASPLHF
12 | TRBV6-5 | CASSSGGDGYTF
14 | TRBV6-5 | CASRVEGANYGYTF
15 | TRBV6-5 | CASSYSTRGTGELFF
11 | TRBV30 | CAWSFNGELFF
18 | TRBV4-1 | CASSHEMAGGAGTYEQYF
15 | TRBV11-3 | CASSLDPTGKYGYTF
16 | TRBV5-4 | CASSFGGRGSNQPQHF
13 | TRBV6-6 | CASSDRGAGELFF
15 | TRBV18 | CASSPQAADNTEAFF
13 | TRBV5-4 | CASSLEWASEAFF
18 | TRBV19 | CASSIDQSADSPNEKLFF
16 | TRBV18 | CASALGQGRSGNTIYF
16 | TRBV4-1 | CASSQVPSAGGREQYF
14 | TRBV11-3 | CASSSDGGVRGYTF
14 | TRBV19 | CASNDRVNTGELFF
14 | TRBV4-2 | CASSQETENSPLHF
15 | TRBV5-1 | CASSPGTGTNSPLHF
13 | TRBV5-1 | CASSLGQGAEAFF
12 | TRBV19 | CASSIAGTGAIF
14 | TRBV15 | CATSMDRGPETQYF
19 | TRBV4-1 | CASSPVVAGVPLAKNIQYF